The clone carrying this TCR beta chain has only a few counts. Antigen: not known. Each CDR3 protein is one row after TCRdb ran MiXCR on the RT-PCR reads. The sample holds 500,000 to 550,000 distinct CDR3 sequences, around 8% seen once. The data were taken from a study of response to subunit inactivated influenza vaccine. The study, taken as a whole, reports: It was the authors' suggestion that each seasonal influenza vaccination recruits few new T cells.

This CDR3 is built from 13 residues. In germline, CDR1 is DFQATT, CDR2 SNEGSKA (reference sequence). Germline trimming cut 3 bases from V and 6 bases from J; bases unmatched to any gene: 5. The chain recombines TRBV20-1 with TRBJ1-5; 7 nucleotides match TRBD1. The input for sequencing was PBMCs from blood, taken 23 to 25 months after vaccination. This receptor was obtained from a man aged 50 to 69 who received an inactivated influenza vaccine. In DNA, the CDR3 is TGCAGTGCTAGGGCAGGGGGTGGTCAGCCCCAGCATTTT. Translation gives CSARAGGGQPQHF.